This T cell receptor (beta chain) was captured in a study of cytotoxic CD8 clonotypes in ibrutinib-treated CLL. As for the study in general: The samples contained a few hundred thousand productive templates on average. They also contained an average of roughly 99,000 productive rearrangements.

Libraries were prepared by immunoSEQ multiplex PCR; TCRdb keeps only in-frame clonotypes and omits some of them. The sample yields about 32,000 clones, over 55% seen once. This CDR3 is 15 amino acids long. The J segment lost 8 bases and the V segment lost 7 bases, leaving 9 bases of the junction unmatched. Sequencing used PBMCs, obtained at disease progression, from a patient treated with ibrutinib. This rearrangement joins TRBV23-1 to TRBJ1-4; TRBD1 aligns across 11 bases. TRBV23-1 is an open reading frame whose function is uncertain. The sequence came from a human donor with chronic lymphocytic leukemia. The CDR3 DNA is TGCGCCAGCACTCCCGGACAGGGGGCTGGGGAAAAACTGTTTTTT. Protein product: CASTPGQGAGEKLFF.